This TCR beta chain appears in the sequencing data of a study of CD4 T cells in relation to SARS-CoV-2 and coronaviruses. Germline CDR1 reads MDHEN; CDR2 reads SYDVKM. The CDR3 covers 12 residues. V gave up 7 bases and J gave up 12 bases, with 16 bases separating them. Clones were sequenced by immunoSEQ multiplex PCR, and TCRdb holds only the in-frame ones, with some missing. The sample has 20,000 to 25,000 clones, 76% seen once; the top ten hold about 16%. Unexposed donor CD4+ T cells date from 2011-2018, before the COVID-19 pandemic. Isolation of CD4+ T cells took place after less than twelve days in culture. With respect to this clone: Its antigen is unknown.

This sequence joins TRBV28 and TRBJ2-1; D not certain. Input material: CD4+ T cells from PBMCs, cultured in vitro. The sequence came from a human donor in good health. DNA for the CDR3: TGTGCCAGCAAAACAGCGCCGATTGGGCAGTTCTTC. Translation gives CASKTAPIGQFF.